Reported below is one T cell receptor beta chain. Sequencing used immunoSEQ multiplex PCR; TCRdb keeps in-frame clones, though not all of them. The table has over 110,000 clones, roughly 92% seen once. This entry belongs to a study of control samples from healthy donors and cancer patients. The CDR3 has 16 amino acids. Germline-derived CDR1 and CDR2 are LGHDT and YNNKEL (reference sequence). V lost 1 base to trimming and J lost 0 bases; unmatched junction nucleotides: 6. V gene TRBV3-1 (or the pseudogene TRBV3-2) combines with J gene TRBJ2-7; 7 bases agree with TRBD1. This sequence originates from a man aged 25 to 40 in good health. The sequencing sample was made of blood. The CDR3 DNA reads TGTGCCAGCAGCCAAGGAATACAGGGGTCCTCCTACGAGCAGTACTTC. It specifies CASSQGIQGSSYEQYF.